Below, 3 T cell receptor beta chains from the same sample are listed, as sequenced in a study of Ad26.COV2.S vaccination and SARS-CoV-2 variants. This sample's treatment: about 20 received Ad26.COV2.S at low or high dose, single or two shots; a few received placebo; per-sample allocation not given. Specimen acquisition occurred on day 63 following the initial vaccine or placebo injection. Measured with immunoSEQ multiplex PCR; TCRdb has only the in-frame clones, and not every one. The sample shows 300,000 to 350,000 clones, about 88% of them seen only once. This specimen was peripheral blood, taken in a trial of Ad26.COV2.S vaccine versus placebo. These receptors all come from a person aged 18-60 years who received the Ad26.COV2.S COVID-19 vaccine or a placebo.

V usage is TRBV7-2 and J usage is TRBJ1-6, with D perhaps TRBD1 (5 bases). Germline CDR1 and CDR2: SGHTA and FQGNSA. V shed 2 bases and J shed 0 bases, with 5 bases lying between them. This CDR3 spans 15 amino acids. This CDR3 is CASSLQGSYNSPLHF. The CDR3, as DNA: TGTGCCAGCAGCTTACAGGGCTCCTATAATTCACCCCTCCACTTT.

The sample holds one count of this clone. This chain connects TRBV10-3 to TRBJ1-1; TRBD1 is a possible D gene (5 bases). The length of the CDR3 is 14 residues. Germline assignment: CDR1 ENHRY and CDR2 SYGVKD. V lost 2 bases, J lost 4 bases, and 11 bases lay in between. CDR3: CAISERQGFTEAFF. The DNA for the CDR3 is TGTGCCATCAGTGAGCGCCAGGGATTCACTGAAGCTTTCTTT.

The V gene is TRBV6-2 or TRBV6-3, the J gene TRBJ2-1; TRBD2 matches 10 bases. This CDR3 has 18 residues. V gave up 2 bases and J gave up 1 base; unmatched junction bases: 8. Germline values: CDR1 MNHEY, CDR2 SVGEGT. CDR3 in amino acids: CASSYPTSGRASYNEQFF. Written as DNA, the CDR3 is TGTGCCAGCAGTTACCCTACAAGCGGGAGGGCATCCTACAATGAGCAGTTCTTC.